The source of this TCR beta chain is a study of spatial heterogeneity in lung cancer. Time point reported: sample taken at primary tumor resection. No cells were sorted before sequencing. The whole RNA sequenced was extracted from tumor, nontumor lung or frozen PBMC. In TCRdb, the 5' RACE reads were re-called with MiXCR into one record per CDR3 protein. The sample yields 30,000 or so distinct CDR3 sequences, around 8.4% seen once. This clonotype was detected a few times. Germline V gene data show CDR1 as MNHEY and CDR2 as SMNVEV (reference sequence). V shed 5 bases and J shed 0 bases, with 11 bases lying between them. The CDR3 covers 16 residues.

Sequenced here: PBMCs, sampled at surgery. The J gene is TRBJ2-6, the V gene TRBV27, with a weak D call TRBD2 (5 bases). This TCR derives from a female donor with early-stage non-small cell lung cancer. The CDR3 loop reads CASSTTRFSGANVLTF. CDR3 sequence (DNA): TGTGCCAGCAGTACCACTAGGTTCTCTGGGGCCAACGTCCTGACTTTC.